What follows is one T cell receptor beta chain and its context. Between the trimmed V and J ends, which lost 6 bases and 7 bases, there was a span of 16 bases. The CDR3 totals 14 residues. Per the germline V gene, CDR1 is SNHLY and CDR2 is FYNNEI. TCRdb's table, derived via immunoSEQ multiplex PCR, lists solely in-frame clones and lacks some. The sample contains around 2.1 million clones, approximately 94% of which appear only once. The data were obtained in a study of shared clonotypes between healthy human individuals. Study information: The donor group consisted of two women and three men, aged 18 to 49.

V is TRBV2 and J is TRBJ1-5; unclear D gene. Sequencing input: naive CD4+ T cells sorted from blood. Subset in this sample: CD45RA+ positively selected. The receptor was isolated from a young man in good health. CDR3 coding DNA: TGTGCCAGCAGGCGGGATCCCAGCGGGCAGCCCCAGCATTTT. It encodes CASRRDPSGQPQHF.